The 11 T cell receptor beta chains in this list originate from one sample, sequenced in a study of blood T cell repertoires in COVID-19. Assay: immunoSEQ multiplex PCR; the TCRdb copy retains only in-frame clones and omits some. The table lists 310,000 or so clones, 90% of them singletons. Material: PBMCs or T cells enriched from blood (not recorded which). The receptors shown here come from a woman aged 18-29 years with acute COVID-19.

The gene calls are TRBV7-9 and TRBJ2-1; D remains ambiguous. The length of the CDR3 is 16 residues. V lost 1 base and J lost 5, with 15 bases in between. Germline CDR1 SEHNR, CDR2 FQNEAQ (reference sequence). CDR3 in amino acids: CASSLVLVGADNEQFF. DNA for the CDR3: TGTGCCAGCAGCTTAGTCCTGGTTGGAGCCGACAATGAGCAGTTCTTC.

The chain recombines TRBV11-2 with TRBJ1-2; 11 bases line up with TRBD1. Germline V gives CDR1 SGHAT, CDR2 FQNNGV. CDR3 length: 15 residues. V lost 5 bases and J lost 4; bases outside the gene matches: 6. The CDR3 here is CASSRTGTGGYGYTF. DNA of the CDR3: TGTGCCAGCAGCCGGACCGGGACAGGGGGCTATGGCTACACCTTC.

CDR3 nucleotide sequence: TGTGCCAGTGGGGGACAGGGCCAAAACATTCAGTACTTC. Protein sequence: CASGGQGQNIQYF. This chain uses TRBV27 with TRBJ2-4; TRBD1 matches 9 bases. The CDR3 contains 13 residues. The trim removed 9 bases at V and 5 bases at J, leaving 5 bases unmatched. The V gene's germline CDR1 is MNHEY and CDR2 SMNVEV (reference sequence).

CDR3 loop: CSVGRDSEQYF. Here the CDR3 DNA reads TGCAGCGTGGGGAGGGATTCCGAGCAGTACTTC. The chain recombines TRBV29-1 with TRBJ2-7, with TRBD2 identical over 7 bases. V lost 6 bases, J lost 6 bases, and 5 bases stayed unmatched. The CDR3 consists of 11 residues. Germline V gene lookup returns CDR1 SQVTM and CDR2 ANQGSEA.

CDR3 in amino acids: CASSQDSGLYGYTF. The CDR3 DNA is TGTGCCAGCAGCCAAGATTCAGGACTCTATGGCTACACCTTC. The chain couples TRBV3-1 (or the pseudogene TRBV3-2) to TRBJ1-2; D remains ambiguous. The germline gives CDR1 LGHDT, CDR2 YNNKEL (reference sequence). Trimming removed 0 bases at V and 4 bases at J, with 9 bases between. The CDR3 has 14 residues.

The chain carries TRBV4-2 and TRBJ2-1; unclear D gene. The CDR3 length is 14 residues. Trimming cost V 1 base and J 0 bases, with 4 bases left between them. Germline V gene sequence: CDR1 LGHNA, CDR2 YNFKEQ. The CDR3 here is CASSQGGSYNEQFF. DNA for the CDR3: TGTGCCAGCAGCCAAGGAGGCTCCTACAATGAGCAGTTCTTC.

The chain links TRBV25-1 to TRBJ2-1; maybe TRBD1 (6 bases). The germline V gene has CDR1 MGHDK and CDR2 SYGVNS. This CDR3 comprises 14 residues. The germline V and J ends were trimmed by 5 bases and 2 bases, with 10 bases remaining between them. The DNA for the CDR3 is TGTGCCAGCAGTTCCAGGGGAACCTACAATGAGCAGTTCTTC. It translates to CASSSRGTYNEQFF. Drawing the rest from reference TRBV25-1 and TRBJ2-1, the complete variable domain is EADIYQTPRYLVIGTGKKITLECSQTMGHDKMYWYQQDPGMELHLIHYSYGVNSTEKGDLSSESTVSRIRTEHFPLTLESARPSHTSQYLCASSSRGTYNEQFFGPGTRLTVL.

V is TRBV7-9 and J is TRBJ1-4; 8 bases line up with TRBD1. CDR1 and CDR2 (germline): SEHNR, FQNEAQ (reference sequence). V lost 5 bases, J lost 6 bases, and 8 bases stayed unmatched. The length of the CDR3 is 15 residues. Here the CDR3 reads CASSPDRVRDEKLFF. As DNA, the CDR3 is TGTGCCAGCAGCCCGGACAGGGTCCGGGATGAAAAACTGTTTTTT. Combining the CDR3 with reference TRBV7-9 and TRBJ1-4 gives the whole variable domain DTGVSQNPRHKITKRGQNVTFRCDPISEHNRLYWYRQTLGQGPEFLTYFQNEAQLEKSRLLSDRFSAERPKGSFSTLEIQRTEQGDSAMYLCASSPDRVRDEKLFFGSGTQLSVL.

As to this clone: The germline gene is not matched at one end of the junction; a read error may be the cause. This rearrangement joins TRBV7-9 to TRBJ2-7; D may match TRBD1 or TRBD2 (6 bases each). The CDR3 is 15 residues long. Germline values: CDR1 SEHNR, CDR2 FQNEAQ (reference sequence). CDR3 nucleotide sequence: TGTGCCGGCAGCTTAGGGGGAGGCAGCTCCTACGAGCAGTACTTC. Translating it yields CAGSLGGGSSYEQYF. Using reference TRBV7-9 and TRBJ2-7 for the parts outside the CDR3, the full variable domain is DTGVSQNPRHKITKRGQNVTFRCDPISEHNRLYWYRQTLGQGPEFLTYFQNEAQLEKSRLLSDRFSAERPKGSFSTLEIQRTEQGDSAMYLCAGSLGGGSSYEQYFGPGTRLTVT.

The chain combines TRBV30 with TRBJ2-7; D is ambiguous. The CDR3 extends over 14 amino acids. Trimming took 7 bases from V and 2 from J, leaving 18 bases between them. CDR1 and CDR2 (germline): GTSNPN, SVGIG (reference sequence). The CDR3: CAFQPSPLAYEQYF. CDR3 DNA sequence: TGTGCCTTCCAACCAAGTCCGCTAGCCTACGAGCAGTACTTC.

V gene TRBV5-1 combines with J gene TRBJ1-2; 7 positions match TRBD1. Germline CDR1 is SGHRS and CDR2 is YFSETQ. J was trimmed by 4 bases and V by 4 bases; bases with no gene match: 4. This CDR3 is built from 13 residues. The chain's CDR3 is CASSARDSYGYTF. For the CDR3, the DNA is TGCGCCAGCAGCGCCCGGGACAGCTATGGCTACACCTTC.